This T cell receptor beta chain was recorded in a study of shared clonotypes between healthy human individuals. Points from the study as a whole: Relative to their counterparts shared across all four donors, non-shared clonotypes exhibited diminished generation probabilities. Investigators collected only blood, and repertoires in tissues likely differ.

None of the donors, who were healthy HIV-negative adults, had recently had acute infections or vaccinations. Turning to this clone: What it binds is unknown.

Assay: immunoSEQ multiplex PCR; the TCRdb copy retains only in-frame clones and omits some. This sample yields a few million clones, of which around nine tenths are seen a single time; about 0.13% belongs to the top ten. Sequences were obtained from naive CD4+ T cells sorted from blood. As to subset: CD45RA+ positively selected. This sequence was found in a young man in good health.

CDR3 sequence (DNA): TGTGCCAGCAGTGGGACTAGCGGCCGCTCTGGGGCCAACGTCCTGACTTTC. It yields the protein CASSGTSGRSGANVLTF. The V and J genes are TRBV27 and TRBJ2-6, with 11 bases lining up with TRBD2. The V and J ends lost 5 bases and 0 bases, in that order; junction bases with no gene match: 3. Germline-derived CDR1 and CDR2 are MNHEY and SMNVEV (reference sequence). This CDR3 comprises 17 residues. The entire variable domain, with the rest obtained from reference TRBV27 and TRBJ2-6, is as follows: EAQVTQNPRYLITVTGKKLTVTCSQNMNHEYMSWYRQDPGLGLRQIYYSMNVEVTDKGDVPEGYKVSRKEKRNFPLILESPSPNQTSLYFCASSGTSGRSGANVLTFGAGSRLTVL.